Listed below are T cell receptor beta chains from one sample, sequenced in a study of blood T cell repertoires in COVID-19. Clones were read by immunoSEQ multiplex PCR, and TCRdb kept only the in-frame ones, dropping some. The sample lists a few hundred thousand clones, 85% to 90% seen once, with 0.7% to 1% in the top ten. Input material: peripheral blood. The receptors here all came from a young man with COVID-19, enrolled during active disease. Both conserved end residues are part of each CDR3. Fields, in order: V gene, D gene, clone size, J gene, CDR3 DNA, CDR3 protein. The D gene is left open where the match is weak. Clone sizes are given selectively: once, few, many, or a class where the clone is expanded.

TRBV3-1/TRBV3-2	-	-	TRBJ2-1	TGTGCCAGCAGCCAAGTAGCGAATGAGCAGTTCTTC	CASSQVANEQFF
TRBV5-4	TRBD1	-	TRBJ1-4	TGTGCCAGCAGCAGAGTCCCGGGACAGGGCACGCAAGAAAAACTGTTTTTT	CASSRVPGQGTQEKLFF
TRBV18	-	-	TRBJ2-2	TGTGCCAGCTCACCAGCGACAGACCGAACCGGGGAGCTGTTTTTT	CASSPATDRTGELFF
TRBV5-4	TRBD2	-	TRBJ2-3	TGTGCCAGCAGCTCTAGCGGGGGGGCAACAGATACGCAGTATTTT	CASSSSGGATDTQYF
TRBV3-1/TRBV3-2	TRBD2	-	TRBJ2-3	TGTGCCAGCAGCCAAGAACTAGCGTCAGATACGCAGTATTTT	CASSQELASDTQYF
TRBV10-3	-	-	TRBJ2-2	TGTGCCATCAGGGCCGGGAATGGCGGGGAGCTGTTTTTT	CAIRAGNGGELFF
TRBV5-8	-	-	TRBJ2-1	TGTGCCAGCAGCAGTACAGGCTGGAGGGCCAATGAGCAGTTCTTC	CASSSTGWRANEQFF
TRBV30	-	-	TRBJ1-4	TGTGCCTGGAGTGCCGTCACAGGGAACTTTCGGGAAAAACTGTTTTTT	CAWSAVTGNFREKLFF
TRBV24-1	-	-	TRBJ1-1	TGTGCCACCAGGGGTACAGGGTCCGACACTGAAGCTTTCTTT	CATRGTGSDTEAFF
TRBV4-1	-	-	TRBJ2-2	TGCGCCAGCAGCCGGAGGATGCTCTCGAACACCGGGGAGCTGTTTTTT	CASSRRMLSNTGELFF
TRBV12-5	-	once	TRBJ1-3	TGTGCTAGTGGTTTGGGGGAGGGTGGTGGAAACACCATATATTTT	CASGLGEGGGNTIYF
TRBV5-1	-	-	TRBJ2-1	TGCGCCAGCAGCGCTAGCAAGGGGGATAAGGGCAATGAGCAGTTCTTC	CASSASKGDKGNEQFF
TRBV10-1	-	-	TRBJ2-3	TGCGCCAGCAGTGAGTCCGGGGATACGCAGTATTTT	CASSESGDTQYF
TRBV11-2	-	-	TRBJ2-4	TGTGCCAGCAGCTTGTTATCCTTGAGCAAAAACATTCAGTACTTC	CASSLLSLSKNIQYF
TRBV10-1	-	-	TRBJ2-1	TGCGCCAGCAGTGAGGCCCAGGCTTCCTACAATGAGCAGTTCTTC	CASSEAQASYNEQFF
TRBV5-1	-	-	TRBJ2-2	TGCGCCAGCAGCTTGGCCCTAGCTGACGGCGGGGAGCTGTTTTTT	CASSLALADGGELFF
TRBV9	-	-	TRBJ2-1	TGTGCCAGCAGCGTAGATCCGGGACTTTACAATGAGCAGTTCTTC	CASSVDPGLYNEQFF
TRBV7-8	-	few	TRBJ2-2	TGTGCCAGCAGCTTAGACAGGCCGGGCGGGGAGCTGTTTTTT	CASSLDRPGGELFF
TRBV7-6	-	once	TRBJ2-4	TGTGCCAGCAGCTTAGCTCTTTGGGGTCACAGGGCCAAAAACATTCAGTACTTC	CASSLALWGHRAKNIQYF
TRBV7-2	TRBD1	-	TRBJ1-3	TGTGCCAGCAGAGCAAACGGACAGGGGGATGGAAACACCATATATTTT	CASRANGQGDGNTIYF
TRBV11-1	TRBD1	-	TRBJ2-7	TGTGCCAGCAGCTTAAGGTTAACAGGGGCCTACGAGCAGTACTTC	CASSLRLTGAYEQYF
TRBV4-1	-	-	TRBJ2-2	TGCGCCAGCCGCCCGGGAAACACCGGGGAGCTGTTTTTT	CASRPGNTGELFF
TRBV3-1/TRBV3-2	TRBD2	-	TRBJ2-3	TGTGCCAGCAGCCAAGATAGCGGGGCCACAGATACGCAGTATTTT	CASSQDSGATDTQYF
TRBV5-1	-	-	TRBJ1-2	TGCGCCAGCAGCTCAGGGGTGAGGGATGGCTACACCTTC	CASSSGVRDGYTF
TRBV6-6	-	-	TRBJ2-1	TGTGCCAGCGGGCCCACTAGTTACAATGAGCAGTTCTTC	CASGPTSYNEQFF
TRBV2	TRBD1	-	TRBJ2-6	TGTGCCAGCAGTGAACAAGACAGGGCCCAGTCTTTC	CASSEQDRAQSF
TRBV6-5	-	-	TRBJ2-1	TGTGCCAGCAGTAGGCAGGGGGGCCAGGACAATGAGCAGTTCTTC	CASSRQGGQDNEQFF
TRBV5-6	-	-	TRBJ1-2	TGTGCCAGCAGCTTGGTGGCCCAGGGTGGCTACACCTTC	CASSLVAQGGYTF
TRBV19	TRBD1	-	TRBJ1-4	TGTGCCAGTAGTACATCGGGACAGGGCTTTAATGAAAAACTGTTTTTT	CASSTSGQGFNEKLFF
TRBV21-1	-	-	TRBJ1-1	TGTGCCAGCAGCTTCCGGGACAGGGTGTTGGAAGCTTTCTTT	CASSFRDRVLEAFF
TRBV6-5	TRBD1	-	TRBJ1-5	TGTGCCAGCAGCCCCGACAGGGGGAGCAATCAGCCCCAGCATTTT	CASSPDRGSNQPQHF
TRBV5-4	-	-	TRBJ2-5	TGTGCCAGCAGCTCCTTCAGCGGGCAGAACCAAGAGACCCAGTACTTC	CASSSFSGQNQETQYF
TRBV6-5	-	-	TRBJ2-7	TGTGCCAGCAGGCAGGGTGGCTCCTACGAGCAGTACTTC	CASRQGGSYEQYF
TRBV12-2	-	-	TRBJ2-2	TGTGCAAGTCGCTTAGCCCTCGGAATGAGCGGGGGGAACACCGGGGAGCTGTTTTTT	CASRLALGMSGGNTGELFF
TRBV3-1/TRBV3-2	-	-	TRBJ1-5	TGTGCCAGCAGCCAGGGGGGGTTTGGCAATCAGCCCCAGCATTTT	CASSQGGFGNQPQHF
TRBV24-1	-	-	TRBJ2-3	TGTGCCACCAGTGATACTCGGACAGAAACAGATACGCAGTATTTT	CATSDTRTETDTQYF
TRBV2	TRBD1	-	TRBJ1-1	TGTGCCAGCAGGAACGGACAGGGAAAGGGTACTGAAGCTTTCTTT	CASRNGQGKGTEAFF
TRBV30	TRBD1	once	TRBJ1-5	TGTGCCTGGAGTCACCGGGACAGGGGGCGACAGCCCCAGCATTTT	CAWSHRDRGRQPQHF
TRBV10-2	-	once	TRBJ2-1	TGCGCCAGCAGAAACAGGGCGATCAGCTCCTACAATGAGCAGTTCTTC	CASRNRAISSYNEQFF
TRBV14	-	-	TRBJ1-3	TGTGCCAGCAGCCAAGTTAGGAGCTCTGGAAACACCATATATTTT	CASSQVRSSGNTIYF
TRBV20-1	TRBD2	-	TRBJ2-1	TGCAGTGCTAGTGGACTAGCGGCCCACAATGAGCAGTTCTTC	CSASGLAAHNEQFF
TRBV4-1	-	-	TRBJ1-5	TGCGCCAGCAGCCAAGATACACCTTATCAGCCCCAGCATTTT	CASSQDTPYQPQHF
TRBV6-5	TRBD1	-	TRBJ1-1	TGTGCCAGCAGTTACTGGGACAGGCCGAACACTGAAGCTTTCTTT	CASSYWDRPNTEAFF
TRBV19	TRBD2	once	TRBJ2-5	TGTGCCAGTAGTATTGGGACTAGAGGGGGAGAGACCCAGTACTTC	CASSIGTRGGETQYF
TRBV5-1	TRBD2	-	TRBJ2-5	TGCGCCAGCAGCTTGGGGGGGACTAGCGGCCAAGAGACCCAGTACTTC	CASSLGGTSGQETQYF
TRBV3-1/TRBV3-2	TRBD2	-	TRBJ2-3	TGTGCCAGCAGCCAAGACAGCGGGGTATGGACAGATACGCAGTATTTT	CASSQDSGVWTDTQYF
TRBV12-3/TRBV12-4	-	-	TRBJ2-7	TGTGCCAGCAGTTTTCGGTACGAGCAGTACTTC	CASSFRYEQYF
TRBV5-4	TRBD1	-	TRBJ2-7	TGTGCCAGCAGCAAGGGACAGGGATTCTCCTACGAGCAGTACTTC	CASSKGQGFSYEQYF
TRBV27	TRBD1	-	TRBJ1-1	TGTGCCAGCAGTGCGGACAGGGGCGGGTTCCGTGACCCTGAAGCTTTCTTT	CASSADRGGFRDPEAFF
TRBV5-1	-	-	TRBJ2-5	TGCGCCAGCAGGGGGGCTATCCAAGAGACCCAGTACTTC	CASRGAIQETQYF
TRBV12-3/TRBV12-4	-	-	TRBJ1-2	TGTGCCAGCAGTTTAAGGGGAGGGCTTGGCTACACCTTC	CASSLRGGLGYTF
TRBV2	TRBD1	once	TRBJ1-1	TGTGCCAGCAGGTCTGGGACAGGGGGGACTGAAGCTTTCTTT	CASRSGTGGTEAFF
TRBV5-5	TRBD2	-	TRBJ2-3	TGTGCCAGCAGCTTGGCCGCTAGCGGGGGGCCTAGCACAGATACGCAGTATTTT	CASSLAASGGPSTDTQYF
TRBV5-5	-	-	TRBJ2-7	TGTGCCAGCAGCTTGGGCAGGGTCAGAAACGAGCAGTACTTC	CASSLGRVRNEQYF